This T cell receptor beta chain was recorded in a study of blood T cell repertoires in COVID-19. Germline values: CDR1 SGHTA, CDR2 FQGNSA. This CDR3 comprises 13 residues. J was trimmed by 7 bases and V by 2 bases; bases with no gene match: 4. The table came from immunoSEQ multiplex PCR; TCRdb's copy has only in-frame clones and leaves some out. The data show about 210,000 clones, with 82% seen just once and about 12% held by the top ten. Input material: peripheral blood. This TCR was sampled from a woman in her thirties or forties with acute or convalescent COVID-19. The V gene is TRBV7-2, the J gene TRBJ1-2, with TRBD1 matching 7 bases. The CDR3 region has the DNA TGTGCCAGCAGCTTAAGAGGGGGCCGTGGCTACACCTTC. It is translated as CASSLRGGRGYTF.